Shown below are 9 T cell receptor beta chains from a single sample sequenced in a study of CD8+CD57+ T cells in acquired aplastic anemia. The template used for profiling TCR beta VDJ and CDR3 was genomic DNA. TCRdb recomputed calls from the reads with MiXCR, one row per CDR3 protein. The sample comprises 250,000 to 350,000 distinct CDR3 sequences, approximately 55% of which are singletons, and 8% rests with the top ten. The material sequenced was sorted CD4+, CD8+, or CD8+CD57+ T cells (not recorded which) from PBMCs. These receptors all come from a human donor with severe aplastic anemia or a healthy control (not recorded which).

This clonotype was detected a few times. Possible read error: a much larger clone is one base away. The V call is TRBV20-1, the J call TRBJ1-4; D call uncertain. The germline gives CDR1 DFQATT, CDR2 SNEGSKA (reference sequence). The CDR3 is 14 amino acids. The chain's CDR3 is CSARDAVTNEELFF. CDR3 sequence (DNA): TGCAGTGCTAGAGATGCGGTAACTAATGAAGAACTGTTTTTT.

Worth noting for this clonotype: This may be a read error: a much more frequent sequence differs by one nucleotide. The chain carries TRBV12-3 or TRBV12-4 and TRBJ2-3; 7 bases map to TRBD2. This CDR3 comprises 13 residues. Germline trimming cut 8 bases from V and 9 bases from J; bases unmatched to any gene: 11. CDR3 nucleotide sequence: TGTGCCAGCGGTTCGGATGGGGGGGGGACGCAGTATTTT. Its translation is CASGSDGGGTQYF.

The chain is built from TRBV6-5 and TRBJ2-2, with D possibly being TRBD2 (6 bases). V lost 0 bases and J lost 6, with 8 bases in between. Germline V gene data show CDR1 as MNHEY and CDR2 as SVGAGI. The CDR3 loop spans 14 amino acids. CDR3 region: CASSYSWGAGELFF. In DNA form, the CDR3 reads TGTGCCAGCAGTTACTCATGGGGGGCCGGGGAGCTGTTTTTT.

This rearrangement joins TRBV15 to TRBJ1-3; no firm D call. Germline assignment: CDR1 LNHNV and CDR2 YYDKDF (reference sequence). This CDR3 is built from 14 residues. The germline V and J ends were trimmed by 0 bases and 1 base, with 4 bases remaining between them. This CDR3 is CATSRDQSGNTIYF. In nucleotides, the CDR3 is TGTGCCACCAGCAGAGATCAATCTGGAAACACCATATATTTT. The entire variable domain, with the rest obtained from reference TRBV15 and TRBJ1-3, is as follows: DAMVIQNPRYQVTQFGKPVTLSCSQTLNHNVMYWYQQKSSQAPKLLFHYYDKDFNNEADTPDNFQSRRPNTSFCFLDIRSPGLGDTAMYLCATSRDQSGNTIYFGEGSWLTVV.

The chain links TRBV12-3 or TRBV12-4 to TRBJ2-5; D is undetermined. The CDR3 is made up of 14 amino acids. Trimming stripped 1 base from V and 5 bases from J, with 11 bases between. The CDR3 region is CASSLGTFGETQYF. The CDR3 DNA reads TGTGCCAGCAGTTTAGGGACGTTCGGGGAGACCCAGTACTTC.

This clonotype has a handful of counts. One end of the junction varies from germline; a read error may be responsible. The CDR3 region is CASSEYPTGLRDGQYF. The CDR3 DNA is TGTGCCAGTAGTGAATATCCAACAGGCCTTCGCGACGGGCAGTACTTC. The chain carries TRBV25-1 and TRBJ2-7, with D perhaps matching TRBD1 (5 bases). Germline-derived CDR1 and CDR2 are MGHDK and SYGVNS. The CDR3 has 16 amino acids.

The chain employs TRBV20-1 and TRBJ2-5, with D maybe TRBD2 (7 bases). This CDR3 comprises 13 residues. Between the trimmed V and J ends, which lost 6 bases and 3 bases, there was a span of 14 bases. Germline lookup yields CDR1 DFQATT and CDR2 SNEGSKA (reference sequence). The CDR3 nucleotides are TGCAGTGCAGGGGGGGGGGTAGAAGAGACCCAGTACTTC. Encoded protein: CSAGGGVEETQYF.

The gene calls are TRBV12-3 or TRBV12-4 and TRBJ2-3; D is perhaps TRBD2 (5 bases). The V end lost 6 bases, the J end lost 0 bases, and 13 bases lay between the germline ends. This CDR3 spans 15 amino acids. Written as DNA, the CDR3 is TGTGCCAGCAGACGACCGGCGGGTAGCACAGATACGCAGTATTTT. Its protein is CASRRPAGSTDTQYF.

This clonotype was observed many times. The CDR3 DNA reads TGTGCCAGCAGCTTAGTAAGCAGGGTCTTCCCAGATACGCAGTATTTT. Protein product: CASSLVSRVFPDTQYF. The chain links TRBV7-2 to TRBJ2-3; D might be TRBD1 (5 bases). The germline V gene has CDR1 SGHTA and CDR2 FQGNSA. The CDR3 is 16 amino acids. Trimming left V 1 base short and J 4 bases short, with 15 bases between.